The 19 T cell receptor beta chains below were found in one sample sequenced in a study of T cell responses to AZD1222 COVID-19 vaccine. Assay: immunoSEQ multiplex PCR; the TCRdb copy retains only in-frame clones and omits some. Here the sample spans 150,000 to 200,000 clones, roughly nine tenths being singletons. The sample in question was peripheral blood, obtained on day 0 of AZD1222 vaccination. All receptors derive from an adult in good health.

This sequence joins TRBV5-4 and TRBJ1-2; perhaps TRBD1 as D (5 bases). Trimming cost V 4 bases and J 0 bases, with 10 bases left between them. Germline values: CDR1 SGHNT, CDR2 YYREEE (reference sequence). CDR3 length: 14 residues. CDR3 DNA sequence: TGTGCCAGCAGCCCTCAGACAGCTAACTATGGCTACACCTTC. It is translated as CASSPQTANYGYTF.

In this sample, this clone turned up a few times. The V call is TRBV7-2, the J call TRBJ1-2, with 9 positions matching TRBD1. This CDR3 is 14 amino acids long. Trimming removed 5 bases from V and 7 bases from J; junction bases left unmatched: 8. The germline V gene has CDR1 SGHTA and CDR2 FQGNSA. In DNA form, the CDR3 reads TGTGCCAGCAGCATCCGGACAGGGGATGCTGGCTACACCTTC. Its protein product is CASSIRTGDAGYTF.

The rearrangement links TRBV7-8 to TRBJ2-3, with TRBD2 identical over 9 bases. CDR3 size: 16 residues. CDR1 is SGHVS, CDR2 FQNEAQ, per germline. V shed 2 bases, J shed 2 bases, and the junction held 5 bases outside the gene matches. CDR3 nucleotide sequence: TGTGCCAGCAGCTTACTAGCGGGGCCTTCCACAGATACGCAGTATTTT. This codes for CASSLLAGPSTDTQYF. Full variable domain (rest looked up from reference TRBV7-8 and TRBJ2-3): GAGVSQSPRYKVAKRGQDVALRCDPISGHVSLFWYQQALGQGPEFLTYFQNEAQLDKSGLPSDRFFAERPEGSVSTLKIQRTQQEDSAVYLCASSLLAGPSTDTQYFGPGTRLTVL.

For the CDR3, the DNA is TGCAGTGCTAGTACTAGCGGGGGAGGTGAGACCCAGTACTTC. It codes for CSASTSGGGETQYF. This chain links TRBV20-1 with TRBJ2-5; TRBD2 aligns across 11 bases. Germline V gives CDR1 DFQATT, CDR2 SNEGSKA (reference sequence). The V and J ends lost 3 bases and 5 bases, in that order; junction bases with no gene match: 5. This CDR3 region has 14 residues.

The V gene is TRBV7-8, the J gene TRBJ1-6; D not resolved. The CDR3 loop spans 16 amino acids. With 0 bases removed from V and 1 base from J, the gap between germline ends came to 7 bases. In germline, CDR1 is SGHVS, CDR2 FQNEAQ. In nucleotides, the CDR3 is TGTGCCAGCAGCTTAGCCGGCAGGTCCTATAATTCACCCCTCCACTTT. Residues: CASSLAGRSYNSPLHF.

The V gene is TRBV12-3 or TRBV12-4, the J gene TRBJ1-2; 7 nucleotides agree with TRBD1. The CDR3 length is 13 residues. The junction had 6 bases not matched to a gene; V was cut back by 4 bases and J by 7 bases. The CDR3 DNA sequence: TGTGCCAGCAGTTACACAGGGGTTGGTGGCTACACCTTC. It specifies CASSYTGVGGYTF.

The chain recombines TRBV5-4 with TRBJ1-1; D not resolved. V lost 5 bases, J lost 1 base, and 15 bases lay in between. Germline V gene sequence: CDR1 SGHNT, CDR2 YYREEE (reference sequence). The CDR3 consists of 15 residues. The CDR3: CASSTWTGKNTEAFF. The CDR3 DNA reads TGTGCCAGCAGTACCTGGACGGGAAAGAACACTGAAGCTTTCTTT.

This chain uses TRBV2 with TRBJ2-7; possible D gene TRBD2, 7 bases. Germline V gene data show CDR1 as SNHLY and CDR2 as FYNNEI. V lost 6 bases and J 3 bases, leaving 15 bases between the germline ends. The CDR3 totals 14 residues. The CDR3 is CASRNREGDYEQYF. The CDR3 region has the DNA TGTGCCAGCAGAAACAGGGAGGGGGACTACGAGCAGTACTTC. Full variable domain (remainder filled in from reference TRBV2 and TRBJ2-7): EPEVTQTPSHQVTQMGQEVILRCVPISNHLYFYWYRQILGQKVEFLVSFYNNEISEKSEIFDDQFSVERPDGSNFTLKIRSTKLEDSAMYFCASRNREGDYEQYFGPGTRLTVT.

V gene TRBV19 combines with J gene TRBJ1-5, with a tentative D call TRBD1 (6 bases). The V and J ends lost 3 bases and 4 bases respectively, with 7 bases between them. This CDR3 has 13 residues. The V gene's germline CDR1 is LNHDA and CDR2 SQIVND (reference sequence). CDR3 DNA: TGTGCCAGTAGTATGCAGGGGAATCAGCCCCAGCATTTT. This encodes CASSMQGNQPQHF.

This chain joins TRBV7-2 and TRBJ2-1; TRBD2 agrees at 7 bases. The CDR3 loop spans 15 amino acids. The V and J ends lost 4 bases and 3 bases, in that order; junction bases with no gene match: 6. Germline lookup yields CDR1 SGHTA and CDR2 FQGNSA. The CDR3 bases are TGTGCCAGCAGCTCGCCCGGGACTAACTACAATGAGCAGTTCTTC. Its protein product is CASSSPGTNYNEQFF.

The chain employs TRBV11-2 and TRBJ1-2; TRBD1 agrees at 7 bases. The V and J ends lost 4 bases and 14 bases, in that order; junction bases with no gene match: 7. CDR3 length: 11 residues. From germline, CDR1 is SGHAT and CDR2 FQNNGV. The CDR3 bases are TGTGCCAGCAGCTCCAAGCTACAGGGGACCTTC. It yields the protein CASSSKLQGTF.

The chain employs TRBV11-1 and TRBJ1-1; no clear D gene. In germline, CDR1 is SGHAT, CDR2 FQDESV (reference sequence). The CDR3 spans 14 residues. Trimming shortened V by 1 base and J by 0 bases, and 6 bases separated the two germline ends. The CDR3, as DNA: TGTGCCAGCAGCTTAGGTCCAATGAACACTGAAGCTTTCTTT. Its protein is CASSLGPMNTEAFF.

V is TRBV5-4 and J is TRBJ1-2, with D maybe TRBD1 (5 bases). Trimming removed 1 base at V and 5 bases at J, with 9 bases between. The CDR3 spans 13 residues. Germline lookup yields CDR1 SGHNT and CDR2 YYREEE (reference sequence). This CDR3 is CASSLSRDYGYTF. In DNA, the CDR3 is TGTGCCAGCAGCTTGTCCAGGGATTATGGCTACACCTTC.

The CDR3 reads CASSLGGGANEKLFF. CDR3 in DNA: TGTGCCAGCAGCTTGGGCGGTGGGGCTAATGAAAAACTGTTTTTT. The rearrangement uses TRBV5-6 and TRBJ1-4, with D unclear. Germline assignment: CDR1 SGHDT and CDR2 YYEEEE. Trimming cost V 0 bases and J 3 bases, with 9 bases left between them. The CDR3 contains 15 residues.

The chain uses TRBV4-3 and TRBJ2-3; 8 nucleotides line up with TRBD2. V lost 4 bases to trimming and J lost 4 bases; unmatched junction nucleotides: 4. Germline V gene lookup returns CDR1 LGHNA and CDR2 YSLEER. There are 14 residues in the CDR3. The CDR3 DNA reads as TGCGCCAGCAGCCCCGGGACTAGACCAGATACGCAGTATTTT. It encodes CASSPGTRPDTQYF.

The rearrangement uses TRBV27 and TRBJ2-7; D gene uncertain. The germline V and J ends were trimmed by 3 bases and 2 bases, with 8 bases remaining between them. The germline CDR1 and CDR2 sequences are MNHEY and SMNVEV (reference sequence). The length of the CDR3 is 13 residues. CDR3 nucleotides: TGTGCCAGCAGTTTTACAGAAACCTACGAGCAGTACTTC. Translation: CASSFTETYEQYF.

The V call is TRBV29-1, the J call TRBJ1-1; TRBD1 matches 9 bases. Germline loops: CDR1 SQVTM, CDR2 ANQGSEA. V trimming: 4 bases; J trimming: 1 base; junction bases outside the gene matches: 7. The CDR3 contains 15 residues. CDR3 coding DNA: TGCAGCGTTGGGCCCACAGGGGGCTGGAACACTGAAGCTTTCTTT. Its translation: CSVGPTGGWNTEAFF.

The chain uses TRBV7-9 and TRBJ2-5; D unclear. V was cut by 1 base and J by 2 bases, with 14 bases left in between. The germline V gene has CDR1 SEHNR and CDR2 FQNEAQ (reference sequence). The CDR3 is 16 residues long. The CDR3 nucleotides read TGTGCCAGCAGCTTAGGTCGGCAACTTTTACAAGAGACCCAGTACTTC. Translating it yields CASSLGRQLLQETQYF.

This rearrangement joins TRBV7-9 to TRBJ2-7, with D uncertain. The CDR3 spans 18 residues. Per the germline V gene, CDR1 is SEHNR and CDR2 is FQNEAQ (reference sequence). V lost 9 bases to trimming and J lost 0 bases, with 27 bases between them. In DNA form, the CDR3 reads TGTGCCAGTCAAGGCCTGACAAAGGGCAACCCGAGCTCCTACGAGCAGTACTTC. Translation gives CASQGLTKGNPSSYEQYF.